These T cell receptor beta chains were read from a single sample in a study of CXCR3-negative and CXCR3-positive naive CD8 T cells. TCRdb re-called the 5' RACE reads; every CDR3 protein appears as one record, without DNA. The sample's table shows under 7,000 distinct CDR3 sequences. The sequenced material came from naive CXCR3+ CD8+ T cells from blood. These receptors were collected from a human donor in good health. Some clones in this sample may be carry-over from other donors' samples. Both conserved end residues are part of each CDR3. Each record gives: V gene, clone size, J gene, CDR3 protein. Rows may omit the clone size; those that give it use once, few, many or a size class.

V: TRBV29-1
size: medium-sized
J: TRBJ1-3
CDR3: CSVVPGGETGNTIYF

V: TRBV4-1
size: medium-sized
J: TRBJ2-2
CDR3: CASSYSGTGELFF

V: TRBV5-1
size: .
J: TRBJ1-1
CDR3: CASSLGTGPNTEAFF

V: TRBV29-1
size: medium-sized
J: TRBJ1-2
CDR3: CSVTGTANYGYTF

V: TRBV7-9
size: medium-sized
J: TRBJ2-3
CDR3: CASSEASGGADTQYF

V: TRBV4-3
size: .
J: TRBJ1-5
CDR3: CASSPRIQGNQPQHF

V: TRBV29-1
size: .
J: TRBJ2-5
CDR3: CSVEVSWGETQYF

V: TRBV25-1
size: .
J: TRBJ2-5
CDR3: CASRGLAGKETQYF

V: TRBV5-5
size: large
J: TRBJ1-1
CDR3: CASSPSGGLTEAFF

V: TRBV10-3
size: .
J: TRBJ2-3
CDR3: CAISESSVGNTDTQYF

V: TRBV12-3/TRBV12-4
size: medium-sized
J: TRBJ2-7
CDR3: CATGTGVYEQYF